This T cell receptor (beta chain) stems from a study of blood T cells in healthy people across ages. Study-wide context: Capture via template switching afforded approximately one barcoded beta molecule per two T cells.

Using a J-beta primer mix together with a sample-barcoded 5' primer, a second PCR was run for roughly 6 to 12 cycles. TCRdb re-called the 5' RACE reads through MiXCR, storing one row per CDR3 protein. The top ten hold under 15% of the sample, which has 1 million to 1.2 million distinct CDR3 sequences, less than 45% seen once. General observations from the study: It was the long-lived donors that had more naive CD4+ cells and higher diversity than aged donors.

A single count supports this clonotype. The antigen is undetermined. CDR1 is MNHEY, CDR2 SVGAGI, per germline. V lost 5 bases and J 0 bases, leaving 11 bases between the germline ends. This CDR3 has 15 amino acids. The chain has TRBV6-5 and TRBJ2-4; D unresolved. The sequencing input was blood. This clonotype originated in a man between 18 and 35 years old in good health. Here the CDR3 DNA reads TGTGCCAGCAGTACCCTGAAAGGAGCCAAAAACATTCAGTACTTC. Its translation is CASSTLKGAKNIQYF.